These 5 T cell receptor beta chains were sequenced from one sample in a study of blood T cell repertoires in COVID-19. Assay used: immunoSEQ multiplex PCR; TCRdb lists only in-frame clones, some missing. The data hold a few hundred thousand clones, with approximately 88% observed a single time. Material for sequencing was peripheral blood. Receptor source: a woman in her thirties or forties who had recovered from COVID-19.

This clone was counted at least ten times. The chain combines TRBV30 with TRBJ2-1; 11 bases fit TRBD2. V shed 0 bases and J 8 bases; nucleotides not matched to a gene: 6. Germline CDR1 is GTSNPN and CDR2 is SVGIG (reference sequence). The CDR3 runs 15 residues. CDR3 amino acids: CAWSVPLAGVYEQFF. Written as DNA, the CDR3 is TGTGCCTGGAGTGTACCACTAGCGGGAGTTTATGAGCAGTTCTTC.

Here the CDR3 reads CASSATSGDGYTF. CDR3 nucleotide sequence: TGTGCCAGCAGCGCTACTTCAGGGGATGGCTACACCTTC. The chain is built from TRBV7-9 and TRBJ1-2, with D possibly matching TRBD1 (6 bases). V lost 5 bases, J lost 6 bases, and 13 bases lay in between. The CDR3 is 13 residues long. Germline V gives CDR1 SEHNR, CDR2 FQNEAQ (reference sequence).

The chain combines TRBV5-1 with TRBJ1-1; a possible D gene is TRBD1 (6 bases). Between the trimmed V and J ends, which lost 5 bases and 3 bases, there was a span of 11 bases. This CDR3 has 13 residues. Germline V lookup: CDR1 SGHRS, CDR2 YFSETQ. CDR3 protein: CASSQGIDTEAFF. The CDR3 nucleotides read TGCGCCAGCAGTCAGGGGATTGACACTGAAGCTTTCTTT. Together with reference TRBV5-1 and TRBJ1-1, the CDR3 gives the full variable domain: KAGVTQTPRYLIKTRGQQVTLSCSPISGHRSVSWYQQTPGQGLQFLFEYFSETQRNKGNFPGRFSGRQFSNSRSEMNVSTLELGDSALYLCASSQGIDTEAFFGQGTRLTVV.

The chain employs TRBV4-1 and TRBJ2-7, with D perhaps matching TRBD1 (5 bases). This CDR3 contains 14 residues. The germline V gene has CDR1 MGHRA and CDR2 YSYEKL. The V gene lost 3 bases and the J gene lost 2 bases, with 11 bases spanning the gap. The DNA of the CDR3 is TGCGCCAGCAGCCAGTCTACAGGTACCTACGAGCAGTACTTC. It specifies CASSQSTGTYEQYF.

The CDR3 DNA reads as TGTGCCAGCAGCGCTTGGGGAGGAACCTCCTACGAGCAGTACTTC. It specifies CASSAWGGTSYEQYF. The V call is TRBV5-5, the J call TRBJ2-7, with TRBD2 as a possible D gene (6 bases). The CDR3 totals 15 residues. Trimming removed 4 bases from V and 0 bases from J, with 14 bases in between. Germline-derived CDR1 and CDR2 are SGHKS and YYEKEE (reference sequence). Using reference TRBV5-5 and TRBJ2-7 for the parts outside the CDR3, the full variable domain is DAGVTQSPTHLIKTRGQQVTLRCSPISGHKSVSWYQQVLGQGPQFIFQYYEKEERGRGNFPDRFSARQFPNYSSELNVNALLLGDSALYLCASSAWGGTSYEQYFGPGTRLTVT.